The clone carrying this TCR beta chain was seen many times. A single record per CDR3 protein comes from TCRdb applying MiXCR to the 5' RACE reads. The profile shows 8,000 to 9,500 distinct CDR3 sequences, 35% to 45% of them singletons. CDR1 and CDR2 (germline): MDHEN, SYDVKM. The V end was cut by 7 bases, the J end by 9 bases, with 16 bases between. The CDR3 has 13 residues. The sequenced sample was tumor-infiltrating memory CD4+ T cells sorted from the breast tumor. Specified subset: memory CD4+ T cells, CD4+CD45RO+CD25-. The rearrangement joins TRBV28 to TRBJ2-1; D unclear. The clonotype was recovered from a female donor with breast cancer. CDR3 protein: CASTSYVAPEQFF. CDR3 coding DNA: TGTGCCAGCACCTCGTACGTGGCTCCTGAGCAGTTCTTC.